Each of the 16 T cell receptor beta chains below was sequenced from the same sample in a study of shared clonotypes between healthy human individuals. Clones were read by immunoSEQ multiplex PCR, and TCRdb kept only the in-frame ones, dropping some. The table has fewer than 1.4 million clones, 78% seen once. The specimen sequenced was memory CD4+ T cells from PBMCs. Subset: CD45RA-negative fraction. The receptors shown here come from a man younger than 30 in good health. Some clones in this sample may be carry-over from other donors' samples.

This rearrangement joins TRBV7-7 to TRBJ2-1, with D maybe TRBD2 (6 bases). V shed 1 base and J shed 7 bases, with 14 bases lying between them. This CDR3 region has 15 residues. CDR1 is SSHAT, CDR2 FNYEAQ, per germline (reference sequence). The CDR3 here is CASSLVTGVGNEQFF. CDR3 coding DNA: TGTGCCAGCAGCTTAGTGACGGGAGTAGGTAATGAGCAGTTCTTC.

The chain is built from TRBV30 and TRBJ1-5, with D maybe TRBD1 (5 bases). This CDR3 region has 14 residues. Deletions cut 1 base from V and 7 bases from J, with 14 bases between. Germline CDR1 GTSNPN, CDR2 SVGIG (reference sequence). In DNA form, the CDR3 reads TGTGCCTGGAGTGCTTCGGGGTGGGACCAGCCCCAGCATTTT. Its protein product is CAWSASGWDQPQHF.

CDR3 bases: TGTGCCAGCAGGTACGGGACCGGGGGTAACTATGGCTACACCTTC. Its translation is CASRYGTGGNYGYTF. The chain is built from TRBV27 and TRBJ1-2; a weak D match, TRBD1 (5 bases). Trimming stripped 6 bases from V and 1 base from J, with 15 bases between. Germline lookup yields CDR1 MNHEY and CDR2 SMNVEV (reference sequence). CDR3 length equals 15 residues.

This chain's CDR3 is CASSSHKPDTQYF. DNA for the CDR3: TGTGCCAGCAGTTCCCACAAGCCAGATACGCAGTATTTT. J is TRBJ2-3 and V is TRBV27; unclear D gene. The CDR3 contains 13 residues. Germline lookup yields CDR1 MNHEY and CDR2 SMNVEV (reference sequence). V gave up 4 bases and J gave up 4 bases, with 9 bases separating them.

The chain has TRBV6-1 and TRBJ1-2; no definite D call. Germline V gene data show CDR1 as MNHNS and CDR2 as SASEGT. CDR3 length equals 14 residues. The V end lost 1 base, the J end lost 3 bases, and 9 bases lay between the germline ends. The CDR3 DNA sequence: TGTGCCAGCAGTGAAGTAGGGCTGGACTATGGCTACACCTTC. Residues: CASSEVGLDYGYTF.

The CDR3 DNA follows: TGTGCCAGCAGCCTGGACCATTACGAGCAGTACTTC. It is translated as CASSLDHYEQYF. J is TRBJ2-7 and V is TRBV6-6, with D unresolved. This CDR3 has 12 amino acids. V was shortened by 6 bases and J by 4 bases, with 10 bases between the two germline ends. Per the germline V gene, CDR1 is MNHNY and CDR2 is SVGAGI (reference sequence).

The chain combines TRBV10-3 with TRBJ1-5; 10 nucleotides agree with TRBD1. V lost 8 bases, J lost 0 bases, and 4 bases stayed unmatched. This CDR3 comprises 15 residues. CDR1 ENHRY and CDR2 SYGVKD come from the germline V gene. CDR3 sequence (DNA): TGTGCCATCGGGGGACAGGGGCATAGCAATCAGCCCCAGCATTTT. Translating gives CAIGGQGHSNQPQHF.

The chain joins TRBV28 to TRBJ1-2, with TRBD1 matching 8 bases. CDR1 is MDHEN and CDR2 is SYDVKM in the germline V gene. The CDR3 loop spans 16 amino acids. V lost 2 bases and J lost 7; bases outside the gene matches: 12. The CDR3 sequence is CASSLAHRGAMGGYTF. The CDR3 bases are TGTGCCAGCAGTTTAGCCCACAGGGGGGCGATGGGTGGCTACACCTTC.

Turning to this clone: The sample contains more than one DNA sequence encoding this CDR3. The gene calls are TRBV5-4 and TRBJ2-2; 11 nucleotides match TRBD2. The CDR3 loop spans 16 amino acids. Trimming took 3 bases from V and 1 from J; bases not matched to a gene: 2. Germline CDR1 reads SGHNT; CDR2 reads YYREEE (reference sequence). The CDR3 here is CASSSGTSGNTGELFF. In DNA form, the CDR3 reads TGTGCCAGCAGCTCTGGGACTAGCGGGAACACCGGGGAGCTGTTTTTT.

This clone has more than one count but fewer than ten. The V and J genes are TRBV28 and TRBJ1-1; D ambiguous. Trimming removed 1 base at V and 6 bases at J, with 3 bases between. The germline V gene encodes CDR1 MDHEN and CDR2 SYDVKM. This CDR3 is built from 11 residues. CDR3 nucleotides: TGTGCCAGCAGTTTATTAGCTGAAGCTTTCTTT. The encoded protein is CASSLLAEAFF.

J is TRBJ2-2 and V is TRBV9; either TRBD1 or TRBD2 may supply D (6 bases each). This CDR3 contains 17 residues. Germline V gives CDR1 SGDLS, CDR2 YYNGEE. The V end was cut by 4 bases, the J end by 2 bases, with 18 bases between. CDR3 protein: CASSPRRGRTNTGELFF. The CDR3 coding sequence is TGTGCCAGCAGCCCCAGGAGGGGGAGGACTAACACCGGGGAGCTGTTTTTT.

This clone occurred a few times. The chain links TRBV18 to TRBJ1-1, with D possibly matching TRBD1 (5 bases). V lost 8 bases to trimming and J lost 1 base, with 11 bases between them. Germline V lookup: CDR1 KGHSH, CDR2 LQKENI. The CDR3 runs 13 residues. The CDR3 region is CASARQSNTEAFF. The DNA of the CDR3 is TGTGCCAGCGCTAGACAGTCGAACACTGAAGCTTTCTTT.

CDR3 region: CASSTGPTMVEQFF. In DNA form, the CDR3 reads TGTGCCAGCAGCACCGGACCAACAATGGTTGAGCAGTTCTTC. The chain employs TRBV5-6 and TRBJ2-1, with D unclear. Germline assignment: CDR1 SGHDT and CDR2 YYEEEE. Trimming stripped 4 bases from V and 9 bases from J, with 17 bases between. The CDR3 length is 14 residues. Using reference TRBV5-6 and TRBJ2-1 for the parts outside the CDR3, the full variable domain is DAGVTQSPTHLIKTRGQQVTLRCSPKSGHDTVSWYQQALGQGPQFIFQYYEEEERQRGNFPDRFSGHQFPNYSSELNVNALLLGDSALYLCASSTGPTMVEQFFGPGTRLTVL.

The gene calls are TRBV5-6 and TRBJ1-2; 8 bases align to TRBD1. This CDR3 is built from 15 residues. Germline values: CDR1 SGHDT, CDR2 YYEEEE. After removal of 1 base from V and 4 bases from J, the junction contained 6 bases not matched to a gene. CDR3 DNA: TGTGCCAGCAGCTTGAAGGGACAGGAACTCTATGGCTACACCTTC. It yields the protein CASSLKGQELYGYTF.

The rearrangement uses TRBV5-1 and TRBJ1-1; a possible D gene is TRBD1 (5 bases). Trimming cost V 3 bases and J 1 base, with 16 bases left between them. CDR1 and CDR2 from the germline V gene are SGHRS and YFSETQ. CDR3 length: 16 residues. CDR3 sequence: CASSSWGRPENTEAFF. In DNA form, the CDR3 reads TGCGCCAGCAGCTCCTGGGGACGGCCAGAGAACACTGAAGCTTTCTTT.

V is TRBV25-1 and J is TRBJ2-3, with TRBD2 matching over 9 bases. Germline lookup yields CDR1 MGHDK and CDR2 SYGVNS. J was trimmed by 2 bases and V by 2 bases; bases with no gene match: 5. The CDR3 covers 16 residues. The DNA for the CDR3 is TGTGCCAGCAGTGAAGCGGGAGGGAACCCCACAGATACGCAGTATTTT. Its protein product is CASSEAGGNPTDTQYF.